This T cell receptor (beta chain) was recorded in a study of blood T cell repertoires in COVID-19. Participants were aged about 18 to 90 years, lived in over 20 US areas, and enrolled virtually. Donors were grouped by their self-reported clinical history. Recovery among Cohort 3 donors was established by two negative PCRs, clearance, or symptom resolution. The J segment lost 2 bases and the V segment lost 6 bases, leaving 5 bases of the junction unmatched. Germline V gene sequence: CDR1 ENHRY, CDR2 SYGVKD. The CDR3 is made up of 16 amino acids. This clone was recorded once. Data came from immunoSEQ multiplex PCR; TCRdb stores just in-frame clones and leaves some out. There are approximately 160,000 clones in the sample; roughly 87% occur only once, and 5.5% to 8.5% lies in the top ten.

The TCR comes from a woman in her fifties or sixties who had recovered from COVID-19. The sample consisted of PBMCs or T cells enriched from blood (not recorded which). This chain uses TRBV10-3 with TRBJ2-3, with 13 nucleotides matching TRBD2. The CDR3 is CAISPTSGRATDTQYF. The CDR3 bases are TGTGCCATCAGCCCCACTAGCGGGAGGGCCACAGATACGCAGTATTTT.